A selection of T cell receptor beta chains follows, all from one sample in a study of blood T cell repertoires in COVID-19. Profiling relied on immunoSEQ multiplex PCR, and the TCRdb table lists in-frame clones only, not all of them. This sample yields fewer than 250,000 clones, of which 70% to 90% are seen a single time; 4% to 4.5% belongs to the top ten. The sequenced material came from peripheral blood. These receptors were collected from a man aged 50-59 years with acute or convalescent COVID-19. Each CDR3 is given without its conserved first and last residue. The D gene is left open where the match is weak.

CDR3,V,J,length,D
ASSLRGQGSGELF,TRBV7-8,TRBJ2-2,13,TRBD1
ASSQWRGYNEQF,TRBV11-2,TRBJ2-1,12,NA
ASSQSPGVTEAF,TRBV3-1/TRBV3-2,TRBJ1-1,12,NA
ASSPPFPGGRNTEAF,TRBV18,TRBJ1-1,15,TRBD1
ASRAGAGTDTQY,TRBV19,TRBJ2-3,12,NA
ASKWGTGVIGYT,TRBV28,TRBJ1-2,12,TRBD1
ASSQVQSTAGNGYT,TRBV4-1,TRBJ1-2,14,NA
ASSLEADTEAF,TRBV7-9,TRBJ1-1,11,NA
ASSVDSSSNQPQH,TRBV9,TRBJ1-5,13,NA
ASSPGRGTEAF,TRBV18,TRBJ1-1,11,NA
ASRVADTQY,TRBV5-1,TRBJ2-3,9,NA
ASRDGQGARYEQY,TRBV5-1,TRBJ2-7,13,TRBD1
ARTQGYGYT,TRBV27,TRBJ1-2,9,NA
ASSLGQSTDTQY,TRBV5-4,TRBJ2-3,12,NA
ASSQGGTGTNYGYT,TRBV4-2,TRBJ1-2,14,TRBD1
ASSSTGSNYGYT,TRBV7-3,TRBJ1-2,12,TRBD1
ASSLSLGGVKDTQY,TRBV7-9,TRBJ2-3,14,NA
ASSLGQGYSPLH,TRBV11-3,TRBJ1-6,12,NA
ASSIGTGSYEQY,TRBV19,TRBJ2-7,12,TRBD1
ASSPGQGIEKLF,TRBV18,TRBJ1-4,12,TRBD1
ASSLPGSSGNTIY,TRBV9,TRBJ1-3,13,NA
ASSRPRDRRLSDTQY,TRBV19,TRBJ2-3,15,NA
ASSLQPSTYEQY,TRBV6-5,TRBJ2-7,12,NA
ASSQEGQSTGELF,TRBV4-1,TRBJ2-2,13,NA
ASSFGTPLSGNTIY,TRBV5-5,TRBJ1-3,14,NA
ASSDGQRRAKNIQY,TRBV6-1,TRBJ2-4,14,NA
AWNRGLTLAKNIQY,TRBV30,TRBJ2-4,14,TRBD1
ASSPPTSGAYEQF,TRBV4-1,TRBJ2-1,13,TRBD2
ASSEASGPYGYT,TRBV6-1,TRBJ1-2,12,NA
ASSYSRDFRTDTQY,TRBV6-2/TRBV6-3,TRBJ2-3,14,NA
ASSPPPGTSGTDTQY,TRBV5-4,TRBJ2-3,15,TRBD2
ASSEVGRDNEQF,TRBV6-1,TRBJ2-1,12,NA
ASRASASGIHEQY,TRBV19,TRBJ2-7,13,TRBD2
ASSSQTGELF,TRBV5-8,TRBJ2-2,10,NA
ASSPEGTGVEKLF,TRBV7-9,TRBJ1-4,13,TRBD1
AWGLAFLGYEQY,TRBV30,TRBJ2-7,12,TRBD2
ASARRTGNGYT,TRBV14,TRBJ1-2,11,TRBD1
ASSIAGLGETQY,TRBV19,TRBJ2-5,12,NA
ASSQGLLETQY,TRBV3-1/TRBV3-2,TRBJ2-5,11,NA
ASSPRTSGNTGELF,TRBV18,TRBJ2-2,14,TRBD2
ASSPDRGTNEKLF,TRBV9,TRBJ1-4,13,TRBD1
ASSYGGQGDYGYT,TRBV6-5,TRBJ1-2,13,TRBD1
ASSHPGTSGKGANEQF,TRBV3-1/TRBV3-2,TRBJ2-1,16,TRBD2
ASRRGTESSYEQY,TRBV27,TRBJ2-7,13,TRBD1
ASSLRLAGEIFYEQY,TRBV7-6,TRBJ2-7,15,TRBD2
ASSLEGADSGYT,TRBV5-5,TRBJ1-2,12,TRBD1
ASGEIGLADQETQY,TRBV25-1,TRBJ2-5,14,TRBD2
ASSLGGRALETQY,TRBV7-2,TRBJ2-5,13,TRBD2
ASSRAGANTGELF,TRBV19,TRBJ2-2,13,TRBD2
ASSLRGRSTYNSPLH,TRBV11-2,TRBJ1-6,15,NA
SASRQSEAF,TRBV20-1,TRBJ1-1,9,NA
ASTVGTGGNYGYT,TRBV11-2,TRBJ1-2,13,TRBD1